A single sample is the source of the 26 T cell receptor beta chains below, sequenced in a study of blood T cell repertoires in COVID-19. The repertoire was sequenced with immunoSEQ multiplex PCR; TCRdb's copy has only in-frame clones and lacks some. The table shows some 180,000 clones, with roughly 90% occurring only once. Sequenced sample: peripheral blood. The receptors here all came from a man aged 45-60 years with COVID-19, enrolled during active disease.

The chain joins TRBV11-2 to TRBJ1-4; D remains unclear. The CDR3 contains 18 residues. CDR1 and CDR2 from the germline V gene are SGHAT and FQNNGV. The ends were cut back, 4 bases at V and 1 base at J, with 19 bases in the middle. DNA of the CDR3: TGTGCCAGCAGCTCCCACATAAACTTACAGAGAACTAATGAAAAACTGTTTTTT. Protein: CASSSHINLQRTNEKLFF.

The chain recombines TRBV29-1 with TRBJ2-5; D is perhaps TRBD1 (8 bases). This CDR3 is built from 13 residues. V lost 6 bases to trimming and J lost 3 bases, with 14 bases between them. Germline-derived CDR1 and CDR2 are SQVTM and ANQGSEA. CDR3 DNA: TGCAGCGTGCGGGGGACAGGAAAAGAGACCCAGTACTTC. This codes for CSVRGTGKETQYF.

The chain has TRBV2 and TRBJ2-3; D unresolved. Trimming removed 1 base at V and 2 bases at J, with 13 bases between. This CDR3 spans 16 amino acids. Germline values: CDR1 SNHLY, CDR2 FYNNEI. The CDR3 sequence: CASSEGRGSHTDTQYF. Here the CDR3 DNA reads TGTGCCAGCAGTGAAGGCCGCGGCAGCCACACAGATACGCAGTATTTT.

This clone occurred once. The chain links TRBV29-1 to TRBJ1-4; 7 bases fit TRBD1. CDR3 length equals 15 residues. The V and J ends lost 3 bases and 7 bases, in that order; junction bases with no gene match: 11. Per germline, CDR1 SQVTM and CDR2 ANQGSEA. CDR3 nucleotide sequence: TGCAGCGTTGACAATACCGGGACAGTGATTGAAAAACTGTTTTTT. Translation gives CSVDNTGTVIEKLFF. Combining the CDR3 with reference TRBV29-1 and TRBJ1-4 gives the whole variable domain SAVISQKPSRDICQRGTSLTIQCQVDSQVTMMFWYRQQPGQSLTLIATANQGSEATYESGFVIDKFPISRPNLTFSTLTVSNMSPEDSSIYLCSVDNTGTVIEKLFFGSGTQLSVL.

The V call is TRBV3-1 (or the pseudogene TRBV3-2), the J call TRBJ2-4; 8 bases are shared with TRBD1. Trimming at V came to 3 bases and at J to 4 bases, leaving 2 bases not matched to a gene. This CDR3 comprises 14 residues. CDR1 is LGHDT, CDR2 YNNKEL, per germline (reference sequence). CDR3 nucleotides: TGTGCCAGCAGCCACCGACAGGGGAAAAACATTCAGTACTTC. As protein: CASSHRQGKNIQYF.

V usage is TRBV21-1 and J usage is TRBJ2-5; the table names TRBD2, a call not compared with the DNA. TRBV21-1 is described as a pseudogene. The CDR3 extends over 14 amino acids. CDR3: CASSKALVQETQYF. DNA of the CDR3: TGTGCCAGCAGCAAAGCGCTAGTCCAAGAGACCCAGTACTTC.

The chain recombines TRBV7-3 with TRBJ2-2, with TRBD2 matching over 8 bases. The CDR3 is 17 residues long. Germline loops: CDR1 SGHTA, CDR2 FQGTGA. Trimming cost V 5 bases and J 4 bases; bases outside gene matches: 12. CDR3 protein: CASSPLSGGGRTGELFF. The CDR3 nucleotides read TGTGCCAGCAGCCCACTAAGTGGCGGGGGGCGCACCGGGGAGCTGTTTTTT.

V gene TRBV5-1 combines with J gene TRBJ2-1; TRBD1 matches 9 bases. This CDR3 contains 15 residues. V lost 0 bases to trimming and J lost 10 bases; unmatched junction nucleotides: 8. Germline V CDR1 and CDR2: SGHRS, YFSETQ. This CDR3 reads CASSLGDRVGDEQFF. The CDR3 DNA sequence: TGCGCCAGCAGCTTGGGGGACAGGGTGGGAGACGAGCAGTTCTTC.

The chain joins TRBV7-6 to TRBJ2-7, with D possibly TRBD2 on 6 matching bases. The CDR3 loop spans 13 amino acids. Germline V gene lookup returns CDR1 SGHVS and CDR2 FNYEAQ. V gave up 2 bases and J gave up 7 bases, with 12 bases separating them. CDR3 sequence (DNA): TGTGCCAGCAGCTTAAATCCAGGGAGGGAGCAGTACTTC. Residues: CASSLNPGREQYF.

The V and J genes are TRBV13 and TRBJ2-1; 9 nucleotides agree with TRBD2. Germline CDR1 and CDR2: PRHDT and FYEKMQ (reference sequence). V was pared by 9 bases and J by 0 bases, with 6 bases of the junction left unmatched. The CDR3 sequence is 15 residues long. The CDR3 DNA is TGTGCCAGTAGCGGGAGCCCATTCTCCTACAATGAGCAGTTCTTC. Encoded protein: CASSGSPFSYNEQFF.

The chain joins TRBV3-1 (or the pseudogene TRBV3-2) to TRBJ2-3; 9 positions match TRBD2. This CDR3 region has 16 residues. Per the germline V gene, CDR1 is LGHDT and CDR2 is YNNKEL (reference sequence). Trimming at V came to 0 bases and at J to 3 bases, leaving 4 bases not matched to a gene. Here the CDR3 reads CASSQDLAGRTDTQYF. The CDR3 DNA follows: TGTGCCAGCAGCCAAGATCTAGCGGGGAGGACAGATACGCAGTATTTT.

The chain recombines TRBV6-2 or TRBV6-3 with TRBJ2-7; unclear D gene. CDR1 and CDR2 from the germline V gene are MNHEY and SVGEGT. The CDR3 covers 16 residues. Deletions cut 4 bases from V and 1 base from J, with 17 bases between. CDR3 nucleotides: TGTGCCAGCAGTTCCCCCCGAGCGCGGTTTTCCTACGAGCAGTACTTC. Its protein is CASSSPRARFSYEQYF.

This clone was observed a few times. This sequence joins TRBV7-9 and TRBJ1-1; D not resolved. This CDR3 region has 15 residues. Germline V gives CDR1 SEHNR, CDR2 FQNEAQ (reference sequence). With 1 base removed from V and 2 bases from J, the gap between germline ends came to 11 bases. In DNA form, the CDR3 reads TGTGCCAGCAGCTTAGAAAGAGTACGTAACACTGAAGCTTTCTTT. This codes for CASSLERVRNTEAFF.

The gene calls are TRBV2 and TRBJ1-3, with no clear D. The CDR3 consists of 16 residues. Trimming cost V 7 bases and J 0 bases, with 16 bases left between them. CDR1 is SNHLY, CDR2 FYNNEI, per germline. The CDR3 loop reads CASKAQLIGSGNTIYF. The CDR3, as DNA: TGTGCCAGCAAAGCACAGTTAATCGGCTCTGGAAACACCATATATTTT.

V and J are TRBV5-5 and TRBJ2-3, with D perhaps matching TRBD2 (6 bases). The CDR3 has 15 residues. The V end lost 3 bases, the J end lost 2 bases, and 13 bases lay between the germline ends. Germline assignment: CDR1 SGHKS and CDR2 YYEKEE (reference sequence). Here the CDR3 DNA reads TGTGCCAGCAGCTCAAGCGGGTCACTCACAGATACGCAGTATTTT. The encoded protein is CASSSSGSLTDTQYF.

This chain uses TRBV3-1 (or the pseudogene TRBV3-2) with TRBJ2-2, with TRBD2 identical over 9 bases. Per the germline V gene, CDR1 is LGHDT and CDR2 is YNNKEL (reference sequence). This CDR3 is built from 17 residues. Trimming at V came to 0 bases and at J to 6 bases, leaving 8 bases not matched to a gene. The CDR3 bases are TGTGCCAGCAGCCAAGAACCACTAGCGGGTCGGGCCGGGGAGCTGTTTTTT. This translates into CASSQEPLAGRAGELFF.

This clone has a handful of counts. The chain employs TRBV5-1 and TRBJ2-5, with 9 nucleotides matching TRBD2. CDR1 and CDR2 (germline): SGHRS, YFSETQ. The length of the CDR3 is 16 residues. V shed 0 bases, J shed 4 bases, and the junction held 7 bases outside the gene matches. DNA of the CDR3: TGCGCCAGCAGCTTGGGGATAGCGGGAGAGGGAGAGACCCAGTACTTC. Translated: CASSLGIAGEGETQYF.

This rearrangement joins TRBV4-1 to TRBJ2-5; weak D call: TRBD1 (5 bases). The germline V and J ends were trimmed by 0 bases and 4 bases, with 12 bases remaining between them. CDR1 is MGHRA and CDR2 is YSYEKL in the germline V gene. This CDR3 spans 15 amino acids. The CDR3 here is CASSQETEFPETQYF. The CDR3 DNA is TGCGCCAGCAGCCAAGAGACAGAATTTCCAGAGACCCAGTACTTC.

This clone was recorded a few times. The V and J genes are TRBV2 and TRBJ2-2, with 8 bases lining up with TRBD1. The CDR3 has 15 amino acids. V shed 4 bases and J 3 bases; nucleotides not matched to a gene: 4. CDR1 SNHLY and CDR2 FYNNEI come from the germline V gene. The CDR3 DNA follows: TGTGCCAGCAGTGCGGGCAGGGGGCACACCGGGGAGCTGTTTTTT. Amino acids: CASSAGRGHTGELFF.

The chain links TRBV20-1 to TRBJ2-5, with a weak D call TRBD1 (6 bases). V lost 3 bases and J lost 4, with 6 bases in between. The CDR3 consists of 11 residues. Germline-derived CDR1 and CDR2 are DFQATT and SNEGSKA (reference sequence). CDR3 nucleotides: TGCAGTGCTAGGGGGGCAGAGACCCAGTACTTC. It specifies CSARGAETQYF.

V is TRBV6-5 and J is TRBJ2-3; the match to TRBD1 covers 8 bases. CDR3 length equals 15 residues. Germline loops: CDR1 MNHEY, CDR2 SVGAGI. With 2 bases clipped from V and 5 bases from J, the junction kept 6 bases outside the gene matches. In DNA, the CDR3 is TGTGCCAGCAGTTACCAGGGGGCGCAGGAAGATACGCAGTATTTT. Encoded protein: CASSYQGAQEDTQYF.

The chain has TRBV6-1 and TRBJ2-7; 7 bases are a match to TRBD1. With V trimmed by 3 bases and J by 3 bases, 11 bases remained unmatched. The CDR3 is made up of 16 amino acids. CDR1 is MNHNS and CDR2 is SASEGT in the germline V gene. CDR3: CASSDSHRGVVYEQYF. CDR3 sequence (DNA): TGTGCCAGCAGTGACAGCCACAGGGGAGTGGTCTACGAGCAGTACTTC.

The CDR3 sequence is CASSIVSSSEQYF. DNA for the CDR3: TGTGCCAGTAGTATCGTTTCTAGCTCCGAGCAGTACTTC. The rearrangement joins TRBV19 to TRBJ2-7; tentative D call: TRBD2 (5 bases). Germline V lookup: CDR1 LNHDA, CDR2 SQIVND (reference sequence). The V end lost 3 bases, the J end lost 6 bases, and 12 bases lay between the germline ends. The CDR3 runs to 13 residues.

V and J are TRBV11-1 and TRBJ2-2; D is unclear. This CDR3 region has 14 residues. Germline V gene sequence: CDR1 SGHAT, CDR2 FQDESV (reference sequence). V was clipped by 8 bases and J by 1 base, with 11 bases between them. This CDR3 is CASRGRLNTGELFF. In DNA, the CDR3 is TGTGCCAGCCGCGGCCGCTTGAACACCGGGGAGCTGTTTTTT.

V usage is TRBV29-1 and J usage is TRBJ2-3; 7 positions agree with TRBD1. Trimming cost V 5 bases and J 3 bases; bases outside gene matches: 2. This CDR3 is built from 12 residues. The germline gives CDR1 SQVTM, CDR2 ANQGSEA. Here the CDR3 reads CSVKQGTDTQYF. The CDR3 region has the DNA TGCAGCGTTAAACAGGGGACAGATACGCAGTATTTT.

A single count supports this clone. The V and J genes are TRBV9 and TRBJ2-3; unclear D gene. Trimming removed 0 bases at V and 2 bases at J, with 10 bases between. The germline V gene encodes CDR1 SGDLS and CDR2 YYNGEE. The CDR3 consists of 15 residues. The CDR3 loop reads CASSVGGHFTDTQYF. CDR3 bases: TGTGCCAGCAGCGTAGGAGGCCACTTCACAGATACGCAGTATTTT.